The sequence of this T cell receptor (beta chain) was determined in a study of blood T cells in healthy people across ages. Alongside a J-beta primer mix, a sample-barcoded 5' primer served in a second PCR lasting roughly 7 to 11 cycles. Every cDNA molecule carried a tag from a template-switch adaptor bearing 12 random nucleotides. Each CDR3 protein gets one entry after TCRdb re-called the 5' RACE reads with MiXCR. The sample consists of roughly 2 million distinct CDR3 sequences, roughly 52% of them appearing once. Regarding this clonotype: The antigen is not known.

The CDR3 consists of 13 residues. Between the trimmed V and J ends, which lost 2 bases and 4 bases, there was a span of 7 bases. Germline CDR1 is SGHRS and CDR2 is YFSETQ. Study findings and constraints: Unsorted PBMC input precluded a conclusive naive versus antigen-experienced comparison.

This TCR derives from a woman in her 40s in good health. The rearrangement links TRBV5-1 to TRBJ1-5; D is unresolved. The sequencing input was blood. The CDR3 region is CASSLTENQPQHF. The CDR3 region has the DNA TGCGCCAGCAGCTTAACAGAGAATCAGCCCCAGCATTTT.